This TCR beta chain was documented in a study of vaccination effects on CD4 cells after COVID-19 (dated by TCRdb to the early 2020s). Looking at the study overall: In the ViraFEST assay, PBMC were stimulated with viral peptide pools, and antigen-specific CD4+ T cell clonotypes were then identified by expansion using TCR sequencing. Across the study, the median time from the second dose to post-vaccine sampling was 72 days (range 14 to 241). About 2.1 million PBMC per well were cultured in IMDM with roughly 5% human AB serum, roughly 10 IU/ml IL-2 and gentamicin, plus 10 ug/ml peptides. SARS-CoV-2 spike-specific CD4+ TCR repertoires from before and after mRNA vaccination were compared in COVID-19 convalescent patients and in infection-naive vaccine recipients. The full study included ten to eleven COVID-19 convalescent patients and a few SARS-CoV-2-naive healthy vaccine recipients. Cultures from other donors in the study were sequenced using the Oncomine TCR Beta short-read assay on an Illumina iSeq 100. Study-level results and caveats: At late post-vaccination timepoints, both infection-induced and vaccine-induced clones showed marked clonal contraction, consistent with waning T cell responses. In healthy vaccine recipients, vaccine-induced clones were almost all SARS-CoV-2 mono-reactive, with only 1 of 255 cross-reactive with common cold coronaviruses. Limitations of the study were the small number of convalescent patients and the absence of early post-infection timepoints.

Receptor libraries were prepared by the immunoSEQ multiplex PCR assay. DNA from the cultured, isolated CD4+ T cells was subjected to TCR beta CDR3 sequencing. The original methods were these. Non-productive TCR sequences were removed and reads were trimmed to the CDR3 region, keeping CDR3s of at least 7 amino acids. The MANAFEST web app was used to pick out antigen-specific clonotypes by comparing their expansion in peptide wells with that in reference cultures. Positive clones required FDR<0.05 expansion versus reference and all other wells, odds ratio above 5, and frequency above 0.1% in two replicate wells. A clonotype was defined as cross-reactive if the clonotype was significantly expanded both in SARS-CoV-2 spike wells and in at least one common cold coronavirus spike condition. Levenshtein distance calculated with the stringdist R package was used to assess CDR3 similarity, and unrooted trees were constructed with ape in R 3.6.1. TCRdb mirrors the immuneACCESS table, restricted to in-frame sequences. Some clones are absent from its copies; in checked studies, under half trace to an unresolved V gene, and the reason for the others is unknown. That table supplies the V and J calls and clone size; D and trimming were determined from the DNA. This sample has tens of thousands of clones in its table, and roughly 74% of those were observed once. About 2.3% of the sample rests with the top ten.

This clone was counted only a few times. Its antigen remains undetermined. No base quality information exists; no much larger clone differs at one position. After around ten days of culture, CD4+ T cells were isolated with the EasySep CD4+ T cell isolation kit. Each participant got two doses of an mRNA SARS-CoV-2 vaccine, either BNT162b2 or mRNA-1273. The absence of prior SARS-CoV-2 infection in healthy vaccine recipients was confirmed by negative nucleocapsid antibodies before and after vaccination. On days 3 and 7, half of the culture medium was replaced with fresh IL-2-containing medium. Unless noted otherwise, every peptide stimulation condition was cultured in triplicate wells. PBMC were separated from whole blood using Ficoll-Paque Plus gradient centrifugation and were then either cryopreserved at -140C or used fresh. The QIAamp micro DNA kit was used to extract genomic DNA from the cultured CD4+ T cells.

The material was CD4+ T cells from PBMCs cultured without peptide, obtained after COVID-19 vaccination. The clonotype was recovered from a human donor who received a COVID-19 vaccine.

In nucleotide form, the sequence is TGCGCCAGCAGCCAAGATCCTCCCCCGAACACCGGGGAGCTGTTTTTT. Translated, it gives CASSQDPPPNTGELFF. The rearrangement combines TRBV4-3 with TRBJ2-2; no D gene call is confident. The CDR3 runs 16 amino acids, cysteine and phenylalanine included. The read is trimmed to its CDR3 DNA, 48 bases read in frame from base 1. Looking up the germline V gene yields CDR1 LGHNA and CDR2 YSLEER. V sheds 0 bases and J sheds 0 bases, leaving 8 bases between their ends.